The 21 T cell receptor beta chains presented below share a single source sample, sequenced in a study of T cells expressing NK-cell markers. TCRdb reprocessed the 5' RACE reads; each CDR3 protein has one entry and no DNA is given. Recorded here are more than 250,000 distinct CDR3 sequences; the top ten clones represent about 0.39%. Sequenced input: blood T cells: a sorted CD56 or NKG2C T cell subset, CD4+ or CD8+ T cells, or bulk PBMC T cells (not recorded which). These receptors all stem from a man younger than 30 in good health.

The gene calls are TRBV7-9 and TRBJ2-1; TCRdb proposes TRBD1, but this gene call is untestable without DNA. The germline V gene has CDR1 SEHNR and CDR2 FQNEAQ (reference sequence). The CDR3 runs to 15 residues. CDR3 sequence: CASSLAGRGGNEQFF.

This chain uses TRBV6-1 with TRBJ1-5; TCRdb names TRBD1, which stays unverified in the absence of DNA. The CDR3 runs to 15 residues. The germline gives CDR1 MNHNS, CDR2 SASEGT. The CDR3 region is CASSEEGRGNQPQHF.

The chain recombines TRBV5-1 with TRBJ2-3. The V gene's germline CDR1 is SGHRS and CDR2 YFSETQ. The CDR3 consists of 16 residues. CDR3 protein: CASSLGQALATDTQYF.

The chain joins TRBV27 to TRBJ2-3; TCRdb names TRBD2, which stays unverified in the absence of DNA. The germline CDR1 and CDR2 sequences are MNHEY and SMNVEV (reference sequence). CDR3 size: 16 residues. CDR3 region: CASSWVGLAGENTQYF.

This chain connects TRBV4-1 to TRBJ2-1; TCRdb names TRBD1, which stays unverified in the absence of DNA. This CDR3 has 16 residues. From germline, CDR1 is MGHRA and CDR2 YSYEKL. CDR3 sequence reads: CASSQELKAGSNEQFF.

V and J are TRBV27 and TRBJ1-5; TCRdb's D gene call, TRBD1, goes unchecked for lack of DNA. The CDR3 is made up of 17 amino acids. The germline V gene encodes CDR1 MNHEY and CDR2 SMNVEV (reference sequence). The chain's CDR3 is CASSLTYRGSGNQPQHF.

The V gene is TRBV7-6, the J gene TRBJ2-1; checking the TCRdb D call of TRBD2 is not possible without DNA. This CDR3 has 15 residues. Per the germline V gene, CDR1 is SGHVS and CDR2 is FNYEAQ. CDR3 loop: CAAVGLTRSYNEQFF.

CDR3 sequence: CAINRDLNTEAFF. The chain has TRBV10-3 and TRBJ1-1; with no DNA, the TCRdb D assignment of TRBD1 cannot be verified. Looked up from germline, CDR1 is ENHRY and CDR2 is SYGVKD. The CDR3 has 13 amino acids.

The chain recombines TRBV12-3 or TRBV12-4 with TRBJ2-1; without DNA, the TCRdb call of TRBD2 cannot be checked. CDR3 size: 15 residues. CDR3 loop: CASSFSELVRSEQFF.

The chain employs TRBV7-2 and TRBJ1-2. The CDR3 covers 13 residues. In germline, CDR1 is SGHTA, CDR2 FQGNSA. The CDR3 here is CASSLGVDYGYTF.

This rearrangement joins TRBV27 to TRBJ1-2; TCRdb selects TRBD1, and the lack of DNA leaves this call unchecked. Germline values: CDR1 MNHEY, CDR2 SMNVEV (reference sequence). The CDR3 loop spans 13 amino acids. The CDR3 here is CASCRQGADGYTF.

The CDR3 here is CASSVTTTTGELFF. V usage is TRBV11-2 and J usage is TRBJ2-2; TCRdb's assignment of TRBD2 cannot be checked, as there is no DNA. Germline V gives CDR1 SGHAT, CDR2 FQNNGV. This CDR3 has 14 amino acids. Variable domain in full (rest from reference TRBV11-2 and TRBJ2-2): EAGVAQSPRYKIIEKRQSVAFWCNPISGHATLYWYQQILGQGPKLLIQFQNNGVVDDSQLPKDRFSAERLKGVDSTLKIQPAKLEDSAVYLCASSVTTTTGELFFGEGSRLTVL.

The CDR3 loop reads CASGLAGPYNEQFF. J is TRBJ2-1 and V is TRBV7-2. Germline CDR1 and CDR2: SGHTA and FQGNSA. The CDR3 is 14 residues long.

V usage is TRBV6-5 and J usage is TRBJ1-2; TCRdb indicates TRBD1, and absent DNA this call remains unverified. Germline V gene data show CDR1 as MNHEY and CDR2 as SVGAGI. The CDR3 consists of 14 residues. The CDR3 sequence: CASSYSDGIGGYTF.

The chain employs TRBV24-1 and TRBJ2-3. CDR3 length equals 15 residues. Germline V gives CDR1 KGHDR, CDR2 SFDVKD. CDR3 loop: CATSDSPTSTDTQYF.

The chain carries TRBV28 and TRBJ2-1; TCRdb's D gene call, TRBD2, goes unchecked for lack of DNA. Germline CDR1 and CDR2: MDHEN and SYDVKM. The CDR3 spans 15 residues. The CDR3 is CASTSGLAGVGEQFF.

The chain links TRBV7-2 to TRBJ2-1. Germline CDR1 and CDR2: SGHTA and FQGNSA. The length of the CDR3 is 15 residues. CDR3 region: CASSLSWSSYNEQFF.

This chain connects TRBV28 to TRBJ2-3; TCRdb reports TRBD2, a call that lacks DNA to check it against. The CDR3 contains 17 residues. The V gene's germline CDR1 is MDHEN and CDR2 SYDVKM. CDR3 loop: CASSLGSLADSTDTQYF.

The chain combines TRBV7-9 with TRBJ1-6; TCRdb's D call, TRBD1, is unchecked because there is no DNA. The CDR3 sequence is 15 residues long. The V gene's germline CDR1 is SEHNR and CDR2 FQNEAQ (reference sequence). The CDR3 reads CASRGQEWDNSPLHF.

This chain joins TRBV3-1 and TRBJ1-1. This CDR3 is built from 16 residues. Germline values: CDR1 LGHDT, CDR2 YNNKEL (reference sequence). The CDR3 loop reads CASSHGRALDGTEAFF.

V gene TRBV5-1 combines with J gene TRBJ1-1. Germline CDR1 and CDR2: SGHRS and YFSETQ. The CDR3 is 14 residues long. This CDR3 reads CASSLRQEGTEAFF.